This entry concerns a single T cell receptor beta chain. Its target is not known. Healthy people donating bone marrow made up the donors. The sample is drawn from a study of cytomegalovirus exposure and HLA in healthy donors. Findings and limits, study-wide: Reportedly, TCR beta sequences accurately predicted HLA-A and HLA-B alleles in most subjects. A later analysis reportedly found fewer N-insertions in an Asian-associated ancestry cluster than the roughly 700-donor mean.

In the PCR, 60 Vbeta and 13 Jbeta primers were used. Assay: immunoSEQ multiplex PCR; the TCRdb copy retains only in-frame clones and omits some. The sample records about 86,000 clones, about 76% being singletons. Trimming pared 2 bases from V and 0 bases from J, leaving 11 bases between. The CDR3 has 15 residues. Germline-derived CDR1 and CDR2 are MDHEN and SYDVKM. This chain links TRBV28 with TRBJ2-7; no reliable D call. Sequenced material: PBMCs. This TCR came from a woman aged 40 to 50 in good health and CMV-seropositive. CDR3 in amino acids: CASSLRGINSYEQYF. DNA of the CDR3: TGTGCCAGCAGTTTACGAGGTATTAACTCCTACGAGCAGTACTTC.